These T cell receptor beta chains were read from a single sample in a study of blood T cell repertoires in COVID-19. Profiling relied on immunoSEQ multiplex PCR, and the TCRdb table lists in-frame clones only, not all of them. The table has about 97,000 clones, about 90% seen once. The sample taken for sequencing was peripheral blood. The source of these receptors is a human donor in a cohort sampled during active COVID-19. Each CDR3 is given with its conserved first and last residue. The order of the fields is CDR3 DNA, CDR3 protein, J gene, D gene, V gene, clone size. A D gene is named only where the DNA matches it firmly. The size of a clone is reported for some rows only, either as once, few or many, or as a class for expanded clones.

cdr3_nt: TGTGCCAGCAGTGAAGATAGCCAGCCGTACACTGAAGCTTTCTTT
cdr3_aa: CASSEDSQPYTEAFF
j_call: TRBJ1-1
d_call: NA
v_call: TRBV2
clone_size: NA

cdr3_nt: TGTGCCACCAGCAGGGAGAGGAATAGCAATCAGCCCCAGCATTTT
cdr3_aa: CATSRERNSNQPQHF
j_call: TRBJ1-5
d_call: NA
v_call: TRBV15
clone_size: NA

cdr3_nt: TGCAGCGTTGAGCCCGGGACAGGGCTCTACGAGCAGTACTTC
cdr3_aa: CSVEPGTGLYEQYF
j_call: TRBJ2-7
d_call: TRBD1
v_call: TRBV29-1
clone_size: NA

cdr3_nt: TGTGCCACCACCAAAGAGGGACAGGGCAATCAGCCCCAGCATTTT
cdr3_aa: CATTKEGQGNQPQHF
j_call: TRBJ1-5
d_call: TRBD1
v_call: TRBV15
clone_size: NA

cdr3_nt: TGTGCCAGCAGTATTGGGGAGGGCCCGAACACTGAAGCTTTCTTT
cdr3_aa: CASSIGEGPNTEAFF
j_call: TRBJ1-1
d_call: NA
v_call: TRBV9
clone_size: NA

cdr3_nt: TGTGCCAGCAGCCAAGATACAGGGCTCTATGGCTACACCTTC
cdr3_aa: CASSQDTGLYGYTF
j_call: TRBJ1-2
d_call: NA
v_call: TRBV4-2
clone_size: NA

cdr3_nt: TGTGCCAGCCTTTGGGCTGGCCAAGAGACCCAGTACTTC
cdr3_aa: CASLWAGQETQYF
j_call: TRBJ2-5
d_call: NA
v_call: TRBV12-1
clone_size: NA

cdr3_nt: TGTGCCAGCAGTTTCATGGGGGGGGTAGGAGGAAACACCATATATTTT
cdr3_aa: CASSFMGGVGGNTIYF
j_call: TRBJ1-3
d_call: NA
v_call: TRBV28
clone_size: NA

cdr3_nt: TGTGCCAGCAGCCCGGTAGCGGGAAATAATGAGCAGTTCTTC
cdr3_aa: CASSPVAGNNEQFF
j_call: TRBJ2-1
d_call: TRBD2
v_call: TRBV27
clone_size: NA

cdr3_nt: TGTGCCAGCAGTTTTATGACTTATGGCTACACCTTC
cdr3_aa: CASSFMTYGYTF
j_call: TRBJ1-2
d_call: NA
v_call: TRBV28
clone_size: NA

cdr3_nt: TGTGCCAGCAGGGACAGTGATCAGCCCCAGCATTTT
cdr3_aa: CASRDSDQPQHF
j_call: TRBJ1-5
d_call: NA
v_call: TRBV6-5
clone_size: NA

cdr3_nt: TGTGCCAGCAGCCAAGGGATTCCCCAGGACTATGACTCAACTGAAGCTTTCTTT
cdr3_aa: CASSQGIPQDYDSTEAFF
j_call: TRBJ1-1
d_call: NA
v_call: TRBV3-1/TRBV3-2
clone_size: NA

cdr3_nt: TGTGCCAGCAGCGTAGGGAGCTCCTACGAGCAGTACTTC
cdr3_aa: CASSVGSSYEQYF
j_call: TRBJ2-7
d_call: NA
v_call: TRBV9
clone_size: NA

cdr3_nt: TGTGCCAGCAGAAACATGAACACTGAAGCTTTCTTT
cdr3_aa: CASRNMNTEAFF
j_call: TRBJ1-1
d_call: NA
v_call: TRBV9
clone_size: NA

cdr3_nt: TGCGCCAGCAGCTTGACTAGCGGGACCCTATACAATGAGCAGTTCTTC
cdr3_aa: CASSLTSGTLYNEQFF
j_call: TRBJ2-1
d_call: TRBD2
v_call: TRBV5-1
clone_size: NA

cdr3_nt: TGCGCCAGCAGCTTTTCGGGTAGGCTCCAAGAGACCCAGTACTTC
cdr3_aa: CASSFSGRLQETQYF
j_call: TRBJ2-5
d_call: NA
v_call: TRBV5-1
clone_size: NA

cdr3_nt: TGTGCCAGCAGTAGGCGTTGGGACACAGTCAGCAATCAGCCCCAGCATTTT
cdr3_aa: CASSRRWDTVSNQPQHF
j_call: TRBJ1-5
d_call: NA
v_call: TRBV28
clone_size: NA

cdr3_nt: TGTGCCAGCAGACCCCCTCAGGGAACCTTTGCCAAAAACATTCAGTACTTC
cdr3_aa: CASRPPQGTFAKNIQYF
j_call: TRBJ2-4
d_call: NA
v_call: TRBV27
clone_size: NA

cdr3_nt: TGTGCCAGCAGTTACAAGAGCCCCCCAGATACGCAGTATTTT
cdr3_aa: CASSYKSPPDTQYF
j_call: TRBJ2-3
d_call: NA
v_call: TRBV6-5
clone_size: NA

cdr3_nt: TGTGCCAGTAGTGGGAGTAGCAATCAGCCCCAGCATTTT
cdr3_aa: CASSGSSNQPQHF
j_call: TRBJ1-5
d_call: NA
v_call: TRBV19
clone_size: NA

cdr3_nt: TGTGCCAGCAGCTTTTTTGGGACAGGGTTTGGGGACTACGAGCAGTACTTC
cdr3_aa: CASSFFGTGFGDYEQYF
j_call: TRBJ2-7
d_call: TRBD1
v_call: TRBV7-2
clone_size: once

cdr3_nt: TGTGCCAGCAGTACATACTCTCGGGGCTATGGCTACACCTTC
cdr3_aa: CASSTYSRGYGYTF
j_call: TRBJ1-2
d_call: NA
v_call: TRBV2
clone_size: NA

cdr3_nt: TGTGCCAGCAGCGGCCAGGGGGCGTACTATGGCTACACCTTC
cdr3_aa: CASSGQGAYYGYTF
j_call: TRBJ1-2
d_call: TRBD1
v_call: TRBV9
clone_size: NA

cdr3_nt: TGCAGCGTGGTAAGCCCATCCACTAACTATGGCTACACCTTC
cdr3_aa: CSVVSPSTNYGYTF
j_call: TRBJ1-2
d_call: NA
v_call: TRBV29-1
clone_size: NA

cdr3_nt: TGCAGCGTTGGTGTCAGCGGGAACACCGGGGAGCTGTTTTTT
cdr3_aa: CSVGVSGNTGELFF
j_call: TRBJ2-2
d_call: NA
v_call: TRBV29-1
clone_size: NA

cdr3_nt: TGCGCCAGCAGCCAAGCTCCAGGGGGCTCCTACGAGCAGTACTTC
cdr3_aa: CASSQAPGGSYEQYF
j_call: TRBJ2-7
d_call: TRBD1
v_call: TRBV4-1
clone_size: NA

cdr3_nt: TGTGCCAGTAGTATATACCCGTCTGCAGTCTCCTACGAGCAGTACTTC
cdr3_aa: CASSIYPSAVSYEQYF
j_call: TRBJ2-7
d_call: NA
v_call: TRBV19
clone_size: NA

cdr3_nt: TGTGCCAGCACCATGCGGGCTAACTATGGCTACACCTTC
cdr3_aa: CASTMRANYGYTF
j_call: TRBJ1-2
d_call: NA
v_call: TRBV28
clone_size: NA

cdr3_nt: TGTGCCAGCAGGCAGGGGGTTTTTCTGCCAGATACGCAGTATTTT
cdr3_aa: CASRQGVFLPDTQYF
j_call: TRBJ2-3
d_call: TRBD1
v_call: TRBV7-8
clone_size: NA

cdr3_nt: TGTGCCAGCAGCTTACAGGGGGATAATTCACCCCTCCACTTT
cdr3_aa: CASSLQGDNSPLHF
j_call: TRBJ1-6
d_call: TRBD1
v_call: TRBV7-3
clone_size: NA

cdr3_nt: TGTGCCAGCAGTTTATTCTCCCTCAGAACCGGGACTAGCGGTACCTACAATGAGCAGTTCTTC
cdr3_aa: CASSLFSLRTGTSGTYNEQFF
j_call: TRBJ2-1
d_call: TRBD2
v_call: TRBV28
clone_size: once

cdr3_nt: TGTGCCAGCAGTGAATATGGCAGGTCCTCGAACACTGAAGCTTTCTTT
cdr3_aa: CASSEYGRSSNTEAFF
j_call: TRBJ1-1
d_call: NA
v_call: TRBV25-1
clone_size: NA

cdr3_nt: TGTGCCAGCAGTGACAACTACGAGCAGTACTTC
cdr3_aa: CASSDNYEQYF
j_call: TRBJ2-7
d_call: NA
v_call: TRBV6-1
clone_size: few

cdr3_nt: TGTGCCAGCAGCCCGGGACAGGGGGGGATAACTGAAGCTTTCTTT
cdr3_aa: CASSPGQGGITEAFF
j_call: TRBJ1-1
d_call: TRBD1
v_call: TRBV5-4
clone_size: NA

cdr3_nt: TGTGCCAGCTCACCGGACACGGGCTGGCCCCAGTACTTC
cdr3_aa: CASSPDTGWPQYF
j_call: TRBJ2-5
d_call: NA
v_call: TRBV18
clone_size: NA

cdr3_nt: TGTGCCAGCAGTCCTACAGGGGTAGGCGAAAAACTGTTTTTT
cdr3_aa: CASSPTGVGEKLFF
j_call: TRBJ1-4
d_call: TRBD1
v_call: TRBV3-1/TRBV3-2
clone_size: NA

cdr3_nt: TGCGCCAGCAGCTGGGAAGGACTAGCAGCCACCGGGGAGCTGTTTTTT
cdr3_aa: CASSWEGLAATGELFF
j_call: TRBJ2-2
d_call: TRBD2
v_call: TRBV5-1
clone_size: once

cdr3_nt: TGTGCCAGCGGGGCAGGATACGGCTACACCTTC
cdr3_aa: CASGAGYGYTF
j_call: TRBJ1-2
d_call: NA
v_call: TRBV28
clone_size: few

cdr3_nt: TGTGCCAGCAGCTTAGCGGGAGGAACCTACAATGAGCAGTTCTTC
cdr3_aa: CASSLAGGTYNEQFF
j_call: TRBJ2-1
d_call: TRBD2
v_call: TRBV7-3
clone_size: NA

cdr3_nt: TGTGCCAGCAGCCCGGACGGGCAACAGGCGGGGTATGGCTACACCTTC
cdr3_aa: CASSPDGQQAGYGYTF
j_call: TRBJ1-2
d_call: NA
v_call: TRBV5-5
clone_size: NA

cdr3_nt: TGTGCCAGCAGCTTGGCCGCGGGGTCCTACTACGAGCAGTACTTC
cdr3_aa: CASSLAAGSYYEQYF
j_call: TRBJ2-7
d_call: NA
v_call: TRBV5-8
clone_size: NA

cdr3_nt: TGTGCCACCTCGACAGGGAACTACGAGCAGTACTTC
cdr3_aa: CATSTGNYEQYF
j_call: TRBJ2-7
d_call: TRBD1
v_call: TRBV15
clone_size: NA

cdr3_nt: TGTGCCAGCAGCTTAGGAGGACAGTTTCGGGAGACCCAGTACTTC
cdr3_aa: CASSLGGQFRETQYF
j_call: TRBJ2-5
d_call: NA
v_call: TRBV7-2
clone_size: NA

cdr3_nt: TGTGCCAGCAGTGTTCAGGGGAGGGACGGCTACACCTTC
cdr3_aa: CASSVQGRDGYTF
j_call: TRBJ1-2
d_call: NA
v_call: TRBV12-1
clone_size: NA

cdr3_nt: TGTGCCAGCAGCTTGACTAGCGGGACGACTGTCTCCTACGAGCAGTACTTC
cdr3_aa: CASSLTSGTTVSYEQYF
j_call: TRBJ2-7
d_call: TRBD2
v_call: TRBV5-8
clone_size: NA

cdr3_nt: TGCGCCAGCAGCTTGGGCCTAGCCCTGAGGGATACGCAGTATTTT
cdr3_aa: CASSLGLALRDTQYF
j_call: TRBJ2-3
d_call: NA
v_call: TRBV5-1
clone_size: NA

cdr3_nt: TGTGCCAGCTCTTCTGGTTCTGGGCCTTACGAGCAGTACTTC
cdr3_aa: CASSSGSGPYEQYF
j_call: TRBJ2-7
d_call: NA
v_call: TRBV18
clone_size: NA

cdr3_nt: TGTGCCAGCAGTTTATTTCGGTCGGCACGGGGAACTAACACTGAAGCTTTCTTT
cdr3_aa: CASSLFRSARGTNTEAFF
j_call: TRBJ1-1
d_call: NA
v_call: TRBV27
clone_size: NA

cdr3_nt: TGTGCCAGCAGGAGCGGGATTGAGACAGATACGCAGTATTTT
cdr3_aa: CASRSGIETDTQYF
j_call: TRBJ2-3
d_call: TRBD2
v_call: TRBV11-2
clone_size: NA

cdr3_nt: TGTGCCAGTACCGGGGGAGCCTCTCCCTACGAGCAGTACTTC
cdr3_aa: CASTGGASPYEQYF
j_call: TRBJ2-7
d_call: NA
v_call: TRBV19
clone_size: NA

cdr3_nt: TGCAGGATACTTAGCGGGCATGAGCAGTTCTTC
cdr3_aa: CRILSGHEQFF
j_call: TRBJ2-1
d_call: TRBD2
v_call: TRBV20-1
clone_size: NA

cdr3_nt: TGTGCCAGCAGCTTGACAGGTTTCCAACAAGAGACCCAGTACTTC
cdr3_aa: CASSLTGFQQETQYF
j_call: TRBJ2-5
d_call: NA
v_call: TRBV5-5
clone_size: once